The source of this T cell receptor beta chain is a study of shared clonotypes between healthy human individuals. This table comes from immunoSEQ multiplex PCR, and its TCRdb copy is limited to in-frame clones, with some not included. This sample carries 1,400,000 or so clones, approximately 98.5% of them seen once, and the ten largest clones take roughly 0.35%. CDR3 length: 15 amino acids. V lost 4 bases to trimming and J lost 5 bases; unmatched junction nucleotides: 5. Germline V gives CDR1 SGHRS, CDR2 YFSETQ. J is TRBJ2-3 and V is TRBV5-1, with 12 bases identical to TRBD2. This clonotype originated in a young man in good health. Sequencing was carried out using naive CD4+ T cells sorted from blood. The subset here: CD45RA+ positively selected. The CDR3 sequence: CASSPSGRVGDTQYF. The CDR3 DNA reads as TGCGCCAGCAGCCCTAGCGGGAGGGTAGGAGATACGCAGTATTTT.